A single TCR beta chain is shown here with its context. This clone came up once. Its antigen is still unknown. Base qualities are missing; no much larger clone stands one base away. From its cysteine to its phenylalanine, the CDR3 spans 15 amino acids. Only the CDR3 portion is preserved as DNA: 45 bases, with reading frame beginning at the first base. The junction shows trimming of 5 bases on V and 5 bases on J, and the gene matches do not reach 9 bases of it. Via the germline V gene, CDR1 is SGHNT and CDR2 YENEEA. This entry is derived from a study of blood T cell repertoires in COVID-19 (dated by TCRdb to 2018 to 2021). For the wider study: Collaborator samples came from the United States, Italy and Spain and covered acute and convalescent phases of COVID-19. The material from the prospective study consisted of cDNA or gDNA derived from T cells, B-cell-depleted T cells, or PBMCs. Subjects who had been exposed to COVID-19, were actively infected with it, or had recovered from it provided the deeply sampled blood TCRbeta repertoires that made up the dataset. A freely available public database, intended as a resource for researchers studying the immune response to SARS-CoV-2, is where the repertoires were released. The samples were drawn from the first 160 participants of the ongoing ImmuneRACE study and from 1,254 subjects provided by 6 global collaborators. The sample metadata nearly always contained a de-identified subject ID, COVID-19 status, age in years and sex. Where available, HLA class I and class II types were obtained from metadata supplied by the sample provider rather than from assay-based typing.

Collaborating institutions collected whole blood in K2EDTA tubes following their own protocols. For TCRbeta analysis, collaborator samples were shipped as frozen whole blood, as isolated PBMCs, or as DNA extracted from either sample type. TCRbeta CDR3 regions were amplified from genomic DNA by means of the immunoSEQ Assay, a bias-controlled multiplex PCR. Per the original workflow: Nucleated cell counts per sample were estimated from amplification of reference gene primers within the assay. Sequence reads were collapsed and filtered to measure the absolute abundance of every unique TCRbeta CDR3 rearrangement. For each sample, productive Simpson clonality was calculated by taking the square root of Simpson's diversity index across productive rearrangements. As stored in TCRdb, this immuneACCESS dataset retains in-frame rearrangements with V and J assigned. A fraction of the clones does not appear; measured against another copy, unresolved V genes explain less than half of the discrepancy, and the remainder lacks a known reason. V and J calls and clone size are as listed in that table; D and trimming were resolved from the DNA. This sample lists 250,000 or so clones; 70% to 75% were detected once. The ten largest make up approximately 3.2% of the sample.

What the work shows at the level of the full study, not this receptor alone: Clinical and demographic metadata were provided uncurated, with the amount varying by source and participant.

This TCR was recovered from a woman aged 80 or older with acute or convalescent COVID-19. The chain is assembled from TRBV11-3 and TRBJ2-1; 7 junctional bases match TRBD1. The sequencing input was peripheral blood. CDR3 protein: CASSAASGTDNEQFF. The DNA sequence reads TGTGCCAGCAGCGCCGCATCCGGGACAGACAATGAGCAGTTCTTC. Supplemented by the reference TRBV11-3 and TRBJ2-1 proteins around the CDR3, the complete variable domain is EAGVVQSPRYKIIEKKQPVAFWCNPISGHNTLYWYLQNLGQGPELLIRYENEEAVDDSQLPKDRFSAERLKGVDSTLKIQPAELGDSAVYLCASSAASGTDNEQFFGPGTRLTVL.